Included here is one TCR beta chain sequence, with context. Its antigen remains unidentified. This record belongs to a study of T cell responses to AZD1222 COVID-19 vaccine. Broader study findings: Regions 160-218 and 743-854 held dominance among vaccine-associated CD4 TCRs, which spanned spike.

Libraries were prepared by immunoSEQ multiplex PCR; TCRdb keeps only in-frame clonotypes and omits some of them. The sample records 150,000 or so clones, roughly nine tenths being singletons. The ends were cut back, 7 bases at V and 1 base at J, with 14 bases in the middle. The germline CDR1 and CDR2 sequences are SGHDT and YYEEEE. This CDR3 is 15 amino acids long. The V and J genes are TRBV5-6 and TRBJ2-2; D assignment may be TRBD1 or TRBD2 (5 bases each). The sequence came from an adult in good health. Sequencing used peripheral blood, obtained on day 0 of AZD1222 vaccination. CDR3 sequence reads: CASAGERGNTGELFF. Here the CDR3 DNA reads TGTGCCAGCGCCGGCGAGAGGGGGAACACCGGGGAGCTGTTTTTT.